This passage covers 6 T cell receptor beta chains from one sample sequenced in a study of breast tumors, draining lymph nodes, adjacent tissues. Breast cancer patients provided tissue from their axillary draining lymph nodes. TCRdb reprocessed the multiplex PCR reads via MiXCR and lists one record per CDR3 protein. The sample lists some 170,000 distinct CDR3 sequences; approximately 33% were seen once. The sequencing sample was made of axillary lymph node tissue. These receptors came from a female donor with breast cancer. Some clones in this sample may be carry-over from other donors' samples.

This clonotype was seen ten or more times. The chain joins TRBV29-1 to TRBJ1-2, with D possibly TRBD1 on 5 matching bases. Germline-derived CDR1 and CDR2 are SQVTM and ANQGSEA. The CDR3 extends over 12 amino acids. V was pared by 3 bases and J by 3 bases, with 8 bases between. CDR3 protein: CSVERGDYGYTF. CDR3 DNA sequence: TGCAGCGTTGAGCGGGGGGACTATGGCTACACCTTC.

In this sample, this clonotype turned up many times. V gene TRBV5-1 combines with J gene TRBJ2-1; 9 nucleotides align to TRBD2. Per the germline V gene, CDR1 is SGHRS and CDR2 is YFSETQ. This CDR3 spans 16 amino acids. V gave up 0 bases and J gave up 5 bases; unmatched junction bases: 6. The CDR3 bases are TGCGCCAGCAGCTTGGCTCCGCTAGCGGGAAACAATGAGCAGTTCTTC. It is translated as CASSLAPLAGNNEQFF.

This clonotype was found many times. The chain couples TRBV4-3 to TRBJ2-7; maybe TRBD1 (5 bases). Germline V lookup: CDR1 LGHNA, CDR2 YSLEER. Deletions cut 3 bases from V and 3 bases from J, with 12 bases between. There are 14 residues in the CDR3. In DNA form, the CDR3 reads TGCGCCAGCAGCCAGGGGCCTGCCCTCTACGAGCAGTACTTC. It codes for CASSQGPALYEQYF.

V usage is TRBV5-1 and J usage is TRBJ1-4, with TRBD1 matching 9 bases. V trimming: 0 bases; J trimming: 8 bases; junction bases outside the gene matches: 5. This CDR3 comprises 15 residues. The germline gives CDR1 SGHRS, CDR2 YFSETQ. CDR3 sequence reads: CASSLGGGQGEKLFF. The CDR3 DNA reads as TGCGCCAGCAGCTTGGGCGGGGGACAGGGAGAAAAACTGTTTTTT.

This clonotype came up once. This likely comes from a read error, as the CDR3 has no conserved phenylalanine or tryptophan at its end. This chain uses TRBV24-1 with TRBJ2-5; D possibly uses TRBD1 or TRBD2 (5 bases each). Trimming removed 4 bases from V and 5 bases from J, with 16 bases in between. From germline, CDR1 is KGHDR and CDR2 SFDVKD. The CDR3 has 15 amino acids. Written as DNA, the CDR3 is TGTGCCACCAGTGACCCACGGGGCCCTGGGGAGACCCAGTACTCC. This encodes CATSDPRGPGETQYS.

This clonotype was counted ten times or more. This sequence joins TRBV15 and TRBJ1-5; D is unclear. V lost 5 bases, J lost 6 bases, and 17 bases lay in between. The CDR3 has 15 amino acids. Germline loops: CDR1 LNHNV, CDR2 YYDKDF (reference sequence). DNA of the CDR3: TGTGCCACCAGCCAAGGCTTAGGGTTAGTTCAGCCCCAGCATTTT. This gives the protein CATSQGLGLVQPQHF.